This entry features one T cell receptor beta chain sequence. Its antigen remains undetermined. No clone much larger than this one lies a single base away; base qualities are absent. The collaborating institutions used their own protocols to collect whole blood in K2EDTA tubes. For TCRbeta analysis, collaborators shipped samples in one of three forms: frozen whole blood, isolated PBMCs, or DNA extracted from either of those sample types. The sample comes from a study of blood T cell repertoires in COVID-19 (dated by TCRdb to 2018 to 2021). Turning to the overall study: Collaborator samples came from the United States, Italy and Spain and covered acute and convalescent phases of COVID-19. The material from the prospective study consisted of cDNA or gDNA derived from T cells, B-cell-depleted T cells, or PBMCs. Subjects who had been exposed to COVID-19, were actively infected with it, or had recovered from it provided the deeply sampled blood TCRbeta repertoires that made up the dataset. The repertoires were released in a freely available public database meant as a resource for research on the immune response to SARS-CoV-2. The samples were drawn from the first 160 participants of the ongoing ImmuneRACE study and from 1,200 or so subjects provided by 6 global collaborators. The sample metadata nearly always contained a de-identified subject ID, COVID-19 status, age in years and sex. Where available, HLA class I and class II types were obtained from metadata supplied by the sample provider rather than from assay-based typing. General study outcomes and caveats: The quantity of clinical and demographic metadata differed by source and by participant and was supplied without curation.

TCRbeta CDR3 regions were amplified from genomic DNA by means of the immunoSEQ Assay, a bias-controlled multiplex PCR. The authors processed their data as follows. The number of nucleated cells in each sample was estimated from the amplification of reference gene primers within the assay. Sequence reads were collapsed and filtered to measure the absolute abundance of every unique TCRbeta CDR3 rearrangement. For each sample, productive Simpson clonality was calculated as the square root of Simpson's diversity index across productive rearrangements. Entries here come from immuneACCESS through TCRdb and include only in-frame sequences with V and J called. Some clones fail to appear in such tables; in the studies checked, an unresolved V gene covers under half of the shortfall, and the cause of the remainder is unknown. V, J and clone size derive from that table, while D and trimming were established from the DNA sequence. Counted in this sample were approximately 140,000 clones; approximately 91% of them appeared once. The biggest ten clones account for under 3% of the sample.

The CDR3 contains 14 residues, cysteine and phenylalanine counted. The DNA shown is the 42-base CDR3, in frame from base 1. CDR1 and CDR2 (MDHEN, SYDVKM) derive from the germline V gene. The trim is 2 bases for V and 1 base for J, with a gap of 8 bases between the germline ends. Recombination connected TRBV28 to TRBJ1-1, with the D gene call left open. This sequence originates from a human donor in a cohort sampled during active COVID-19. Sequences were obtained from peripheral blood. The CDR3: CASSLGERNTEAFF. The nucleotides read TGTGCCAGCAGTTTAGGGGAGAGGAACACTGAAGCTTTCTTT.